Listed here is a single TCR beta chain. V shed 3 bases, J shed 6 bases, and the junction held 7 bases outside the gene matches. Per the germline V gene, CDR1 is MNHNS and CDR2 is SASEGT. This CDR3 is 15 amino acids long. These data are taken from a study of blood T cell repertoires in COVID-19. Study-level information: T cells, B-cell-depleted T cells, or PBMCs supplied cDNA or gDNA.

Sequenced by immunoSEQ multiplex PCR; TCRdb stores in-frame clones only, minus some. The sample has roughly 110,000 clones, about 81% seen once. Sequenced material: peripheral blood. The chain has TRBV6-1 and TRBJ2-1; 8 bases line up with TRBD1. The receptor's source is a man between 65 and 85 years old with acute or convalescent COVID-19. The CDR3 DNA follows: TGTGCCAGCAGTGAGTGGGACAGGTTCTCCAATGAGCAGTTCTTC. Translating gives CASSEWDRFSNEQFF.